One sample yielded the 23 T cell receptor beta chains listed below, sequenced in a study of tumor-infiltrating lymphocytes in primary liver carcinoma. Co-extraction of both nucleic acids (RNA and DNA) used about 18-34 mg of unsorted bulk tissue. TCR beta cDNA was made from 400 to 500 ng total RNA with a constant-region primer. Investigators got TCR beta libraries out of three nested multiplex PCR rounds, done with slightly modified ARM-PCR. TRBV1-TRBV30 forward and Cbeta reverse primers drove the first two roughly 11-cycle rounds. TCRdb independently ran MiXCR on the multiplex PCR reads; one entry per CDR3 protein. The data hold 95,000 to 150,000 distinct CDR3 sequences, with roughly three fifths observed a single time. Source material: liver tumor tissue from sampling region 3. Subset reported: tumor region T3, left-lateral pole. The receptors shown here come from an older woman with primary liver carcinoma and hepatitis B virus infection.

This clonotype was counted many times. The CDR3 coding sequence is TGCGCCAGCAGCCAAGGCAACAGGGGGGCCCAAGAGACCCAGTACTTC. It translates to CASSQGNRGAQETQYF. This rearrangement joins TRBV4-1 to TRBJ2-5; 8 nucleotides agree with TRBD1. The germline V gene encodes CDR1 MGHRA and CDR2 YSYEKL. The CDR3 sequence is 16 residues long. The J segment lost 1 base and the V segment lost 1 base, leaving 5 bases of the junction unmatched.

In regard to this clonotype: The junction and the germline gene differ at one end; a read error may be behind it. This chain connects TRBV4-1 to TRBJ1-2; D may be TRBD1 (5 bases). The germline CDR1 and CDR2 sequences are MGHRA and YSYEKL. CDR3 length: 16 residues. CDR3 nucleotides: TGTGCCAGCAGCCAAGATCTCGAGGGGTCTACCTATGGCTACACCTTC. Protein product: CASSQDLEGSTYGYTF.

Points on this clonotype: This sequence may be a read error, since a much larger clone differs from it by one base. J is TRBJ2-1 and V is TRBV30, with D tentatively TRBD1 or TRBD2 (5 bases each). Trimming cost V 4 bases and J 8 bases, with 18 bases left between them. Germline CDR1 GTSNPN, CDR2 SVGIG (reference sequence). The CDR3 contains 14 residues. CDR3 in amino acids: CAWNVHRDVDEQFF. DNA for the CDR3: TGTGCCTGGAATGTCCATCGGGACGTAGATGAGCAGTTCTTC.

A remark on this clonotype: One junction end does not reproduce the germline sequence, and a read error may be involved. The rearrangement links TRBV11-2 to TRBJ2-7, with 7 bases identical to TRBD1. The CDR3 runs 15 residues. CDR1 and CDR2 (germline): SGHAT, FQNNGV. CDR3 bases: TGTGCCAGCAGCCCAGCGACAGGGAGCGCCTACGAGCAGCACTTC. This codes for CASSPATGSAYEQHF.

A remark on this clonotype: At one end the junction does not follow the germline gene, possibly because of a read error. V gene TRBV28 combines with J gene TRBJ2-7; D is perhaps TRBD1 (6 bases). Germline values: CDR1 MDHEN, CDR2 SYDVKM. The CDR3 consists of 15 residues. The DNA for the CDR3 is TGTTCCAGCAGTTCACAGGGCAAGGGGGTCTACGAGCAGTACTTC. Translating gives CSSSSQGKGVYEQYF.

In the case of this clonotype: One end of the junction does not line up with germline, which may come from a read error. This chain uses TRBV28 with TRBJ1-6; D is undetermined. The germline V gene has CDR1 MDHEN and CDR2 SYDVKM. The CDR3 is made up of 16 amino acids. The DNA of the CDR3 is TGTGCTAGCAGCCAAGGGTCTCCGGTTGGGAGTTCACTCCTCCACTTT. Translating it yields CASSQGSPVGSSLLHF. The full variable domain, completed using reference TRBV28 and TRBJ1-6, is DVKVTQSSRYLVKRTGEKVFLECVQDMDHENMFWYRQDPGLGLRLIYFSYDVKMKEKGDIPEGYSVSREKKERFSLILESASTNQTSMYLCASSQGSPVGSSLLHFGNGTRLTVT.

With regard to this clonotype: Mismatch with germline at one junction end may stem from a read error. The chain has TRBV11-2 and TRBJ2-3, with D maybe TRBD1 (6 bases). The germline CDR1 and CDR2 sequences are SGHAT and FQNNGV. The CDR3 extends over 12 amino acids. The CDR3 DNA is TGTGCCAGCGGCTTAGACAGGGATACGCAGTATTTT. Residues: CASGLDRDTQYF. Combining the CDR3 with reference TRBV11-2 and TRBJ2-3 gives the whole variable domain EAGVAQSPRYKIIEKRQSVAFWCNPISGHATLYWYQQILGQGPKLLIQFQNNGVVDDSQLPKDRFSAERLKGVDSTLKIQPAKLEDSAVYLCASGLDRDTQYFGPGTRLTVL.

Regarding this clonotype: A read error is likely, as this CDR3 ends without the conserved phenylalanine or tryptophan. Because the CDR3's place on the DNA is in doubt, the DNA is left out and the CDR3 is given as listed by TCRdb. V and J are TRBV11-2 and TRBJ2-3; the table assigns TRBD1, which was not confirmed against the DNA. The CDR3 extends over 12 residues, inclusive of both ends. Per germline, CDR1 SGHAT and CDR2 FQNNGV. CDR3 region: CAGSPWADTQYL.

This clonotype was counted a few times. V and J are TRBV5-1 and TRBJ2-3; D ambiguous. The CDR3 loop spans 16 amino acids. V was clipped by 6 bases and J by 0 bases, with 17 bases between them. Germline values: CDR1 SGHRS, CDR2 YFSETQ. The CDR3 nucleotides read TGCGCCAGCACTCTCCCGGCGGAAGCTAGCACAGATACGCAGTATTTT. Translating it yields CASTLPAEASTDTQYF.

This clonotype was seen only a few times. J is TRBJ2-7 and V is TRBV28, with 8 bases identical to TRBD1. This CDR3 is 14 amino acids long. Per the germline V gene, CDR1 is MDHEN and CDR2 is SYDVKM. With 5 bases clipped from V and 4 bases from J, the junction kept 7 bases outside the gene matches. CDR3 nucleotides: TGTGCCAGCAGTCTCTGGGACAGGAGTTACGAGCAGTACTTC. Its protein product is CASSLWDRSYEQYF.

This chain connects TRBV28 to TRBJ2-5; 7 bases match TRBD1. CDR3 size: 13 residues. Germline V gene sequence: CDR1 MDHEN, CDR2 SYDVKM. The J segment lost 5 bases and the V segment lost 9 bases, leaving 9 bases of the junction unmatched. CDR3 protein: CARRQTGHETQYF. The CDR3 DNA sequence: TGTGCCAGAAGACAGACAGGGCATGAGACCCAGTACTTC. Together with reference TRBV28 and TRBJ2-5, the CDR3 gives the full variable domain: DVKVTQSSRYLVKRTGEKVFLECVQDMDHENMFWYRQDPGLGLRLIYFSYDVKMKEKGDIPEGYSVSREKKERFSLILESASTNQTSMYLCARRQTGHETQYFGPGTRLLVL.

This clonotype has just a few counts. This sequence joins TRBV10-3 and TRBJ1-1, with no clear D. CDR1 is ENHRY, CDR2 SYGVKD, per germline. V lost 0 bases and J lost 3, with 11 bases in between. The CDR3 consists of 15 residues. The CDR3 nucleotides read TGTGCCATCAGTGAGTCTTTTTCGATGGACACTGAAGCTTTCTTT. It translates to CAISESFSMDTEAFF.

This clonotype was seen only once. Just one base apart from a much larger clone, this may be a read error. The V and J genes are TRBV6-2 or TRBV6-3 and TRBJ2-2; no firm D call. CDR3 size: 14 residues. V shed 6 bases and J shed 3 bases, with 11 bases lying between them. The germline CDR1 and CDR2 sequences are MNHEY and SVGEGT. CDR3 coding DNA: TGTGCCAGCAGCCCGAAAAGGGACACCGGGGAGCTGTTTTTT. Translating it yields CASSPKRDTGELFF.

This chain links TRBV11-3 with TRBJ2-1; possible D gene TRBD2, 6 bases. The CDR3 loop spans 14 amino acids. Germline CDR1 is SGHNT and CDR2 is YENEEA. V was clipped by 7 bases and J by 11 bases, with 21 bases between them. The CDR3: CASNLGGGNGKQFF. The CDR3 nucleotides are TGTGCCAGCAACTTGGGAGGTGGGAATGGTAAGCAGTTCTTC.

The rearrangement joins TRBV7-2 to TRBJ2-1, with D unresolved. The CDR3 covers 14 residues. Germline values: CDR1 SGHTA, CDR2 FQGNSA. The V gene lost 7 bases and the J gene lost 8 bases, with 18 bases spanning the gap. The CDR3 nucleotides are TGTGCCAGCACCCATCGAGTCTTGGGTCATGAGCAGTTCTTC. Its protein product is CASTHRVLGHEQFF.

As concerns this clonotype: Relative to the germline gene, one junction end is altered; a read error may explain this. The chain uses TRBV4-2 and TRBJ1-4; D unclear. CDR1 is LGHNA and CDR2 is YNFKEQ in the germline V gene. The CDR3 contains 14 residues. The CDR3: CASSQHATNEELFF. As DNA, the CDR3 is TGTGCCAGCAGTCAACACGCAACTAATGAAGAACTGTTTTTT.

As to this clonotype: The junction differs from germline at one of its ends, possibly a read error. The chain joins TRBV6-2 or TRBV6-3 to TRBJ1-2, with D possibly matching TRBD1 (6 bases). The CDR3 covers 15 residues. The germline CDR1 and CDR2 sequences are MNHEY and SVGEGT. CDR3 sequence reads: CVSSPQQGRGYGYTF. In DNA form, the CDR3 reads TGTGTCAGCAGTCCTCAGCAGGGGCGCGGCTACGGCTACACCTTC.

This clonotype was found many times. DNA of the CDR3: TGTGCCAGCATGTCCCCCTACGAGCAGTACTTC. Encoded protein: CASMSPYEQYF. This chain links TRBV28 with TRBJ2-7; unclear D gene. This CDR3 has 11 residues. V lost 7 bases and J lost 2, with 6 bases in between. From germline, CDR1 is MDHEN and CDR2 SYDVKM.

In this sample, this clonotype turned up a few times. A much larger clonotype is one base distant, so this may be a read error. The gene calls are TRBV29-1 and TRBJ2-3; 12 bases match TRBD2. CDR3 size: 16 residues. The germline gives CDR1 SQVTM, CDR2 ANQGSEA. The CDR3 is CNVSKTSGRNTDTQYF. Here the CDR3 DNA reads TGCAACGTCTCAAAGACTAGCGGGAGAAACACAGATACGCAGTATTTT.

In regard to this clonotype: This may arise from a read error, as a much more abundant clone is one base away. The chain couples TRBV12-3 or TRBV12-4 to TRBJ2-1, with a tentative D call TRBD2 (6 bases). This CDR3 is 14 amino acids long. V lost 1 base and J lost 7, with 11 bases in between. The CDR3 loop is CASSLGDWRNEQFF. The CDR3 DNA reads as TGTGCCAGCAGTTTAGGGGACTGGAGGAATGAGCAGTTCTTC.

Regarding this clonotype: A read error may produce the germline difference seen at one junction end. The chain joins TRBV11-2 to TRBJ1-1; no clear D gene. This CDR3 comprises 14 residues. Germline V gene data show CDR1 as SGHAT and CDR2 as FQNNGV. The CDR3 DNA reads as TGTGTCAGCAGCTTTAGAGATAGGAACACTGAAGCTTTCTTT. Its translation: CVSSFRDRNTEAFF.

This chain connects TRBV5-1 to TRBJ2-7; 10 nucleotides agree with TRBD2. The length of the CDR3 is 18 residues. After removal of 2 bases from V and 2 bases from J, the junction contained 13 bases not matched to a gene. Germline V gene sequence: CDR1 SGHRS, CDR2 YFSETQ. CDR3: CASSFKALGSGRAYEQYF. CDR3 bases: TGCGCCAGCAGCTTCAAGGCCCTAGGGAGCGGGAGGGCCTACGAGCAGTACTTC.

The rearrangement links TRBV11-3 to TRBJ2-7, with a tentative D call TRBD1 (9 bases). V was shortened by 4 bases and J by 3 bases, with 19 bases between the two germline ends. Germline-derived CDR1 and CDR2 are SGHNT and YENEEA. The CDR3 loop spans 16 amino acids. The CDR3 here is CASSSGGTGISYEQYF. As DNA, the CDR3 is TGTGCCAGCAGCTCGGGGGGGACAGGGATTAGCTACGAGCAGTACTTC.